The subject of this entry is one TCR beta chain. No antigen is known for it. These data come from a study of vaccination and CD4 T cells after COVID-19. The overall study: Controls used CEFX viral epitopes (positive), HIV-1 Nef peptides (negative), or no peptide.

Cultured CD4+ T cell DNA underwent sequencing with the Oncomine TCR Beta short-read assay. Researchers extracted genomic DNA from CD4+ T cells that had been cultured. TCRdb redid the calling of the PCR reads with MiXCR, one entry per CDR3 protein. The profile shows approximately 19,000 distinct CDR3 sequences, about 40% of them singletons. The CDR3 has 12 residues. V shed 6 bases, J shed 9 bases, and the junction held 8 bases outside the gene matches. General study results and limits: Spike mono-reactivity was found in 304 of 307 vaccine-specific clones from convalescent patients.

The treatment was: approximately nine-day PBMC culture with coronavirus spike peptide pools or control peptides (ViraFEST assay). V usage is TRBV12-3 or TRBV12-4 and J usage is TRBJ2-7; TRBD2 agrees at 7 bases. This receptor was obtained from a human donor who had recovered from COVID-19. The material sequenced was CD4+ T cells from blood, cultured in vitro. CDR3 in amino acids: CASSISGGGQYF. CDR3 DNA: TGTGCCAGCAGCATCTCGGGAGGCGGGCAGTACTTC.